This T cell receptor beta chain stems from a study of cytomegalovirus exposure and HLA in healthy donors. V was clipped by 5 bases and J by 0 bases, with 12 bases between them. Germline loops: CDR1 SEHNR, CDR2 FQNEAQ (reference sequence). This CDR3 contains 15 residues. This PCR relied on a set of 60 Vbeta primers and 13 Jbeta primers. Produced via immunoSEQ multiplex PCR; TCRdb's table is partial and in-frame only. The sample contains 75,000 to 90,000 clones, under 85% of which appear only once. Sequenced sample: PBMCs. The source of this sequence is a woman in her 40s in good health and CMV-seropositive. The V and J genes are TRBV7-9 and TRBJ2-3; a weak D match, TRBD1 (7 bases). CDR3 amino acids: CASSRGTASTDTQYF. CDR3 bases: TGTGCCAGCAGCCGCGGGACAGCTAGCACAGATACGCAGTATTTT. Looking up the rest from reference TRBV7-9 and TRBJ2-3 gives the full variable domain: DTGVSQNPRHKITKRGQNVTFRCDPISEHNRLYWYRQTLGQGPEFLTYFQNEAQLEKSRLLSDRFSAERPKGSFSTLEIQRTEQGDSAMYLCASSRGTASTDTQYFGPGTRLTVL.